This TCR beta chain was sequenced for a study of blood T cell repertoires in COVID-19. Study-wide background: Material from acute and convalescent COVID-19 was sourced from the United States, Italy and Spain.

The data were produced by immunoSEQ multiplex PCR, yet TCRdb's version contains in-frame clones alone and is incomplete. The sample includes roughly 400,000 clones, nearly 90% of them seen just once. Self-reported history from a screening survey and questionnaire set each donor's cohort. The J segment lost 3 bases and the V segment lost 0 bases, leaving 6 bases of the junction unmatched. The length of the CDR3 is 16 residues. CDR1 SEHNR and CDR2 FQNEAQ come from the germline V gene (reference sequence). This chain links TRBV7-9 with TRBJ2-5, with 8 positions matching TRBD2. This TCR was sampled from a middle-aged woman with acute COVID-19. The sequenced sample was PBMCs or T cells enriched from blood (not recorded which). The CDR3 sequence is CASSLASGGPEETQYF. The CDR3 DNA is TGTGCCAGCAGCTTAGCCAGCGGGGGACCAGAAGAGACCCAGTACTTC.